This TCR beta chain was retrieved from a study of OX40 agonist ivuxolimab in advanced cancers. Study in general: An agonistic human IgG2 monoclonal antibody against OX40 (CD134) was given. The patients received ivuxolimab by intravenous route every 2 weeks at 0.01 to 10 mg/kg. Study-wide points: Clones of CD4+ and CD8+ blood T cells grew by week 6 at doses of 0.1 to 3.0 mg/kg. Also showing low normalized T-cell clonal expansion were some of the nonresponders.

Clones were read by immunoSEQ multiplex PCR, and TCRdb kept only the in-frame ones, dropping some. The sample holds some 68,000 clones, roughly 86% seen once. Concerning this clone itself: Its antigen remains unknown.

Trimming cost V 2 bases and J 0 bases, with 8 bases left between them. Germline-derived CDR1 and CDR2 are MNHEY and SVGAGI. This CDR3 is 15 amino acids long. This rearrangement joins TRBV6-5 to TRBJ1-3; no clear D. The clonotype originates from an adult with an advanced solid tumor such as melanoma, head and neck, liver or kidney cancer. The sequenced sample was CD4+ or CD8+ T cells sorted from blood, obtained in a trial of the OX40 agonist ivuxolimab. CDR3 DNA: TGTGCCAGCAGTTACGGCACCCCCTCTGGAAACACCATATATTTT. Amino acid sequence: CASSYGTPSGNTIYF.